Below, 8 T cell receptor beta chains from the same sample are listed, as sequenced in a study of T-cell reconstitution after alpha-beta-depleted transplantation in children. It was with unique molecular identifiers that the TCRbeta library was prepared. Each CDR3 protein is one row after TCRdb ran MiXCR on the PCR reads. The data show 200,000 or so distinct CDR3 sequences, with 6.3% seen just once and about 5% held by the top ten. This specimen consisted of PBMCs, obtained before TCRalphabeta/CD19-depleted stem cell transplant. Source of these receptors: a girl under two years old with combined immunodeficiency, due to receive a stem cell transplant.

This clonotype has just a few counts. V usage is TRBV4-2 and J usage is TRBJ2-3; unclear D gene. Germline V gives CDR1 LGHNA, CDR2 YNFKEQ. The V end was cut by 1 base, the J end by 2 bases, with 7 bases between. The CDR3 length is 14 residues. This CDR3 reads CASSQGMDTDTQYF. CDR3 sequence (DNA): TGTGCCAGCAGCCAAGGAATGGACACAGATACGCAGTATTTT.

This clonotype was recorded at least ten times. The rearrangement joins TRBV12-3 or TRBV12-4 to TRBJ2-5; D is possibly TRBD1 (5 bases). The CDR3 contains 13 residues. V gave up 2 bases and J gave up 2 bases, with 6 bases separating them. The CDR3: CASSLSGQETQYF. The CDR3 region has the DNA TGTGCCAGCAGTTTATCAGGGCAAGAGACCCAGTACTTC.

There are many counts of this clonotype. V is TRBV20-1 and J is TRBJ2-7; D may be TRBD1 or TRBD2 (6 bases each). The germline gives CDR1 DFQATT, CDR2 SNEGSKA (reference sequence). Trimming took 5 bases from V and 6 from J, leaving 20 bases between them. The CDR3 totals 14 residues. CDR3 nucleotides: TGCAGTGCTCCCCGGGGGCCAAACCGGGGCGAGCAGTACTTC. The encoded protein is CSAPRGPNRGEQYF.

This clonotype was seen many times. This sequence joins TRBV27 and TRBJ2-1, with a weak D call TRBD2 (5 bases). Germline-derived CDR1 and CDR2 are MNHEY and SMNVEV (reference sequence). Trimming cost V 8 bases and J 0 bases, with 17 bases left between them. CDR3 length equals 16 residues. CDR3 nucleotides: TGTGCCAGCTCGAGCGTCGTAACTAGCTCCTACAATGAGCAGTTCTTC. It codes for CASSSVVTSSYNEQFF.

The rearrangement uses TRBV28 and TRBJ1-3; 11 nucleotides line up with TRBD1. Germline V CDR1 and CDR2: MDHEN, SYDVKM. The CDR3 is 15 amino acids. V shed 6 bases and J 4 bases; nucleotides not matched to a gene: 5. The CDR3 nucleotides read TGTGCCAGCAGCTTGGGGACAGGGGGAGGAAACACCATATATTTT. Protein: CASSLGTGGGNTIYF. The complete variable domain, with remaining parts taken from reference TRBV28 and TRBJ1-3, reads DVKVTQSSRYLVKRTGEKVFLECVQDMDHENMFWYRQDPGLGLRLIYFSYDVKMKEKGDIPEGYSVSREKKERFSLILESASTNQTSMYLCASSLGTGGGNTIYFGEGSWLTVV.

This clonotype came up many times. The chain recombines TRBV5-1 with TRBJ1-4; 7 bases fit TRBD1. The CDR3 runs 14 residues. V lost 5 bases, J lost 4 bases, and 5 bases stayed unmatched. Germline CDR1 and CDR2: SGHRS and YFSETQ. The CDR3 DNA sequence: TGCGCCAGCAGATCGGGACAGCGTAATGAAAAACTGTTTTTT. Translation: CASRSGQRNEKLFF.

This clonotype was seen ten or more times. The CDR3 nucleotides are TGTGCCATCAGTGAGTGGGGGACTAGCGGGAGACGGTACAATGAGCAGTTCTTC. Translated: CAISEWGTSGRRYNEQFF. The chain recombines TRBV10-3 with TRBJ2-1; 14 bases map to TRBD2. Germline V gene data show CDR1 as ENHRY and CDR2 as SYGVKD. CDR3 length: 18 amino acids. J gave up 4 bases and V 1 base, and 6 bases lay outside the gene matches.

This clonotype has at least ten counts. This chain connects TRBV20-1 to TRBJ2-7; D not resolved. V lost 3 bases to trimming and J lost 5 bases, with 8 bases between them. Germline CDR1 reads DFQATT; CDR2 reads SNEGSKA (reference sequence). The length of the CDR3 is 11 residues. CDR3 in amino acids: CSASPDHEQYF. In nucleotides, the CDR3 is TGCAGTGCTAGTCCGGACCACGAGCAGTACTTC.